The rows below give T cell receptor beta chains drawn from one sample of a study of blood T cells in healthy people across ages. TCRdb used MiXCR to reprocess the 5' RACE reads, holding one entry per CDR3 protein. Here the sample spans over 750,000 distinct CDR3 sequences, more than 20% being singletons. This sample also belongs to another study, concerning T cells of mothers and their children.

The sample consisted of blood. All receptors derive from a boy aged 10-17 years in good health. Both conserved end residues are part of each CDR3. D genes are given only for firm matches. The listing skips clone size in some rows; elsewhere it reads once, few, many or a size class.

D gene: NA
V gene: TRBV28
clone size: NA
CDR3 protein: CATQSGWNEQFF

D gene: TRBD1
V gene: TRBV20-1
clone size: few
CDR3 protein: CSARARTGGYGCTF

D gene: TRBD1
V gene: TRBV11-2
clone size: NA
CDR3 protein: CASSWGTASFYGYTF

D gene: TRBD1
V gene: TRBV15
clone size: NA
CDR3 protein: CATSSEPGQGYEQYF

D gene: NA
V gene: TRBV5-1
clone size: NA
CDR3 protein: CASSLVAGLNDGYTF

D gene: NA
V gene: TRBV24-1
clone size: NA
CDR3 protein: CATSDPLGGNEQFF

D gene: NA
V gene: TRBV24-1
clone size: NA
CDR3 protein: CATSDRRQFSTDTQYF

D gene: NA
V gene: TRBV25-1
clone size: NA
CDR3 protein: CATRPDRDGEKLFF

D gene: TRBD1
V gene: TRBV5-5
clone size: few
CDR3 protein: CASSLVGTGENKYF

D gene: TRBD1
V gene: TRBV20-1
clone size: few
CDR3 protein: CSARTGGDIQYF

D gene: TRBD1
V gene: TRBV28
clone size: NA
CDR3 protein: CASRRGGTGGNTEAFF

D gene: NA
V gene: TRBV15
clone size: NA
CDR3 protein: CATSYTAGLNTEAFF

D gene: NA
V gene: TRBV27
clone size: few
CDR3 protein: CASSRGLGEQYF

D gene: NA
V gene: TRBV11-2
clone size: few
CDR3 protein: CASSARTSSPLHF

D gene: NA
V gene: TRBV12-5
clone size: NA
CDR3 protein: CASGPGTYEQYF

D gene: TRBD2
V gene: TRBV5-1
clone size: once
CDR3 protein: CASSNERTGGPRNEQFF

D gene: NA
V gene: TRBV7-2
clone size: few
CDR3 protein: CASSLVRQGNQPQHF

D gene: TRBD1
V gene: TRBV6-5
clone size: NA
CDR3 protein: CASSDRANTGELFF

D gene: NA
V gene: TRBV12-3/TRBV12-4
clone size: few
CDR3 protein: CASSLESAWFAFF

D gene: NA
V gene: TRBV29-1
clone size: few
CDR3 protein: CSVDGLAGLTSYEQFF

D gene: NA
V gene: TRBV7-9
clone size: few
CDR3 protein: CASSPADRDSYEQYF

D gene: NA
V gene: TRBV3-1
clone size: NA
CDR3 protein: CASSLGGSATGELFF

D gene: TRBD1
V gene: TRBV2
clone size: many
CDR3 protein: CASSRDRDTDTQYF

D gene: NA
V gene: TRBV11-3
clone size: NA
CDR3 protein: CASRKLGDNEQFF

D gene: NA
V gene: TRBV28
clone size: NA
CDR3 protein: CASSWGRLHNTF

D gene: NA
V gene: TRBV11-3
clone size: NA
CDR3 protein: CASSFKGEHF

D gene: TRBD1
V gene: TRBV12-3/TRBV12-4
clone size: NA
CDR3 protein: CASSTDRVSYNEQFF

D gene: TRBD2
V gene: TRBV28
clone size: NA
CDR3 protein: CASSLGSGSYSYEQYF

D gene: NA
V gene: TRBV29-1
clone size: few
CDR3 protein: CSVEGILREGYGYTF

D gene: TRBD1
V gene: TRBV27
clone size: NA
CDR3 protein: CATGQGVAQYF

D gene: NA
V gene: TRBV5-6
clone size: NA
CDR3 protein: CASSLTENTEALF

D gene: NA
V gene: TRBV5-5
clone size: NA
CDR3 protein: CASGRLGLFSTGELFF

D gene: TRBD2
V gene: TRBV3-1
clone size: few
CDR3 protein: CASSHPGTSGRWNEQFF

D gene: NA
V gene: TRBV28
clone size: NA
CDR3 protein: CASSWVETYNEQFF

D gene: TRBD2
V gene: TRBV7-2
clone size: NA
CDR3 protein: CASSPPRTSGSYSEQYF

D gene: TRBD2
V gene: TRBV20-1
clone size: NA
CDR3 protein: CSARDSSGINEQFF

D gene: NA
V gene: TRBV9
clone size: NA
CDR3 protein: CASSTLHPNNEQFF

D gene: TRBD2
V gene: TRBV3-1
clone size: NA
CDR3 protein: CASSPRTSGGEQFF

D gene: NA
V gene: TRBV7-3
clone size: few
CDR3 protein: CASSLLGAPYNEQFF

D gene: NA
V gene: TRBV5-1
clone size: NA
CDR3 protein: CASSRGTLGNGNTEAFF

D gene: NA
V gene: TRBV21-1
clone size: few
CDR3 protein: CASSKKWASPPKETQYF

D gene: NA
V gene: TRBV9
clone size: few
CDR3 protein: CASSATSIVETQYF

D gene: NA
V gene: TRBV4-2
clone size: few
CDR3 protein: CASSQDGTLEWVYEQYF

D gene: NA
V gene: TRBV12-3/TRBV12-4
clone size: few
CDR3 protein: CASSLSLGDNEQFF

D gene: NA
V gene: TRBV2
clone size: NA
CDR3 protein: CATLIERGYGYTF

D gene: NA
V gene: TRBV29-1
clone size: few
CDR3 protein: CSVEGREGYTF

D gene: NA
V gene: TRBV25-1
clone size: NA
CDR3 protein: CASSDPGVPGANVLTF

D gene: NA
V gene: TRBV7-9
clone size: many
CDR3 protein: CASSSRGQETQYF

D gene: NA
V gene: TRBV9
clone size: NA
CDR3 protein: CASSEGSRDPYEQYF

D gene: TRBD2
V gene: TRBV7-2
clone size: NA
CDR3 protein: CASSYGGRTDTGELFF

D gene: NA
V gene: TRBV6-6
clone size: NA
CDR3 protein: CASSYGRRYEQYF

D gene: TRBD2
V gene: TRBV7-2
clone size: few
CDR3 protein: CASSETGTSGVDTQYF

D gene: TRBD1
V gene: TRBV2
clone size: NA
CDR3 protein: CASSQDRDSNQPQHF

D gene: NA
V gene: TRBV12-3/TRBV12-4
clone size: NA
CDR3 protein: CASSINTGELFF

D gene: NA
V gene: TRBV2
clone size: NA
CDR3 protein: CASSVEGYGELFF

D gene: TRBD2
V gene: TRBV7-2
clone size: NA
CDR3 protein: CASSLSRLAGGWQETQYF

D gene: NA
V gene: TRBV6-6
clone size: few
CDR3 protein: CASTIRAQGYEQYF

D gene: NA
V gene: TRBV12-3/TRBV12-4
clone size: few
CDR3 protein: CASSPGGYSPLHF

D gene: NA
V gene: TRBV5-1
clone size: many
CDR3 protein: CASSVGRLNTEAFF

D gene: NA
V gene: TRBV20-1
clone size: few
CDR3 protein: CSARWGHKLFF